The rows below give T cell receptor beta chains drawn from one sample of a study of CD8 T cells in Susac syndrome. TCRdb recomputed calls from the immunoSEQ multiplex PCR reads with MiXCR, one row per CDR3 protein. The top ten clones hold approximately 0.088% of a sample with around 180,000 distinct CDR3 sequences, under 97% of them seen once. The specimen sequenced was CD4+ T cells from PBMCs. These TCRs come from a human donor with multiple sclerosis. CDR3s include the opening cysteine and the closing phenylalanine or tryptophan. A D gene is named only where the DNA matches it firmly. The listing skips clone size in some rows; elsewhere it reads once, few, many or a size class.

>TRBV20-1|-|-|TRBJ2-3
CSASGSSRGTDTQYF
TGCAGTGCTAGCGGCAGTAGTCGCGGCACAGATACGCAGTATTTT
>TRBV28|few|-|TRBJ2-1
CASSLRSSYNEQFF
TGTGCCAGCAGTTTGAGGAGCTCCTACAATGAGCAGTTCTTC
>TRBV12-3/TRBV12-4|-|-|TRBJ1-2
CASRMGGIYGYTF
TGTGCCAGCAGAATGGGGGGGATCTATGGCTACACCTTC
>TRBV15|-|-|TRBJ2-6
CATSRDLDVSGANVLTF
TGTGCCACCAGCAGAGATCTGGATGTCTCTGGGGCCAACGTCCTGACTTTC
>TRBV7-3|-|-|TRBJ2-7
CASSLGGARDEQYF
TGTGCCAGCAGCTTAGGGGGGGCGCGGGACGAGCAGTACTTC
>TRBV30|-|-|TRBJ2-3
CAWSLTGVDTQYF
TGTGCCTGGAGTTTGACGGGGGTAGATACGCAGTATTTT
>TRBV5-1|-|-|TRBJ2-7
CASSSMSEQYF
TGCGCCAGCAGCTCCATGTCCGAGCAGTACTTC
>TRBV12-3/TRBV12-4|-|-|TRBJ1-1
CASSPSPRAFF
TGTGCCAGCAGTCCATCTCCGAGGGCTTTCTTT
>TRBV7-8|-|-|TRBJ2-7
CASSSPRGEEQYF
TGTGCCAGCAGCTCCCCCCGGGGAGAAGAGCAGTACTTC
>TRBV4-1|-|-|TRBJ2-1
CASSRPLGTNEQFF
TGCGCCAGCAGCCGGCCTTTGGGGACGAATGAGCAGTTCTTC
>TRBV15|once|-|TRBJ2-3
CATSSLTPTDTQYF
TGTGCCACCAGCAGCCTTACACCCACAGATACGCAGTATTTT
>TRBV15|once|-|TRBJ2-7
CATSRGDTYYEQYF
TGTGCCACCAGCAGGGGGGACACATACTACGAGCAGTACTTC
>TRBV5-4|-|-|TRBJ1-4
CASSPGTRGNEKLFF
TGTGCCAGCAGCCCAGGGACAAGAGGGAATGAAAAACTGTTTTTT
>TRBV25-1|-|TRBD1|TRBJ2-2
CASSGTGANTGELFF
TGTGCCAGCAGTGGGACAGGGGCGAACACCGGGGAGCTGTTTTTT
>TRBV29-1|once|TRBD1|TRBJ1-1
CSGRQGAGNTEAFF
TGCAGCGGCCGACAGGGAGCGGGGAACACTGAAGCTTTCTTT
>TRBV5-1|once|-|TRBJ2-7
CASSAGWTAAYEQYF
TGCGCCAGCAGCGCGGGTTGGACGGCCGCCTACGAGCAGTACTTC
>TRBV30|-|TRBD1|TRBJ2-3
CAWSVRTGGISTDTQYF
TGTGCCTGGAGTGTACGAACAGGGGGGATAAGCACAGATACGCAGTATTTT
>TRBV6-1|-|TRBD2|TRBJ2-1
CASSRSSGGPQNEQFF
TGTGCCAGCAGCAGATCTAGCGGGGGCCCGCAAAATGAGCAGTTCTTC
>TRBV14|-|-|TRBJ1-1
CASSRSRDTEAFF
TGTGCCAGCAGCCGCTCCAGGGACACTGAAGCTTTCTTT
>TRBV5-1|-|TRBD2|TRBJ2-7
CASSSMNSGGIYEQYF
TGCGCCAGCAGCTCGATGAATAGCGGGGGTATCTACGAGCAGTACTTC
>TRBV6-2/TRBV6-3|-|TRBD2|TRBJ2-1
CASLSGGARVYNEQFF
TGTGCCAGTCTTAGCGGGGGGGCCCGGGTCTACAATGAGCAGTTCTTC
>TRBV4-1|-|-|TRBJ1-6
CASSQDRGTPLHF
TGCGCCAGCAGCCAAGATCGCGGGACACCCCTCCACTTT
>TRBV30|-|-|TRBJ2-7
CAWSVPGDAYEQYF
TGTGCCTGGAGTGTACCGGGGGATGCCTACGAGCAGTACTTC
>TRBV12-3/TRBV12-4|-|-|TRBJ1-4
CASGHPDEEKLFF
TGTGCCAGCGGCCACCCCGACGAAGAAAAACTGTTTTTT
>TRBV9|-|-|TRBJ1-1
CASSVIPEPNTEAFF
TGTGCCAGCAGCGTAATTCCGGAGCCGAACACTGAAGCTTTCTTT
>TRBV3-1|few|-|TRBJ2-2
CASSHNTGELFF
TGTGCCAGCAGCCATAACACCGGGGAGCTGTTTTTT
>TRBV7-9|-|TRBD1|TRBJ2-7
CASSLSGTGAYEQYF
TGTGCCAGCAGCTTATCAGGGACAGGGGCCTACGAGCAGTACTTC
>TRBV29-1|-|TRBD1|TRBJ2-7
CSVVRDRGTYEQYF
TGCAGCGTGGTCCGGGACAGGGGCACCTACGAGCAGTACTTC
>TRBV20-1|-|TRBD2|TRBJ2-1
CSATPGGNYNEQFF
TGCAGTGCAACTCCGGGGGGAAACTACAATGAGCAGTTCTTC
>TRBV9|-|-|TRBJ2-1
CASSASSTANSYNEQFF
TGTGCCAGCAGCGCGTCGTCCACAGCGAACTCCTACAATGAGCAGTTCTTC
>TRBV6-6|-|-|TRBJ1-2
CASSYSTDSFNYGYTF
TGTGCCAGCAGTTACTCGACAGACTCCTTTAACTATGGCTACACCTTC
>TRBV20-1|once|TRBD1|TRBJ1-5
CSARDRENQPQHF
TGCAGTGCTCGGGACAGAGAGAATCAGCCCCAGCATTTT
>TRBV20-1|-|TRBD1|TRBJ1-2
CSAGTADYYGYTF
TGCAGTGCTGGGACAGCGGACTACTATGGCTACACCTTC
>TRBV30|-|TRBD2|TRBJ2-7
CAWTSGGARSYEQYF
TGTGCCTGGACTAGCGGGGGGGCACGCTCCTACGAGCAGTACTTC
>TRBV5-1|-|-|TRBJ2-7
CASRESYEQYF
TGCGCCAGCAGGGAATCCTACGAGCAGTACTTC
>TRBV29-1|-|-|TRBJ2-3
CSVDLETSTDTQYF
TGCAGCGTTGACCTTGAGACTAGCACAGATACGCAGTATTTT
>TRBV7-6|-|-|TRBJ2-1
CASSLGAAGNNEQFF
TGTGCCAGCAGCTTAGGGGCGGCGGGAAACAATGAGCAGTTCTTC
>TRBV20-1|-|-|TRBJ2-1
CSASPPVGRGAWNEQFF
TGCAGTGCTAGTCCTCCCGTGGGGAGGGGGGCCTGGAATGAGCAGTTCTTC
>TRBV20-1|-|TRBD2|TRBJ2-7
CSARGLGAVEQYF
TGCAGTGCTAGGGGACTAGGGGCAGTCGAGCAGTACTTC
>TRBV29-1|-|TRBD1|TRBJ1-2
CSDRQGPYGYTF
TGCAGCGACAGACAGGGCCCCTATGGCTACACCTTC
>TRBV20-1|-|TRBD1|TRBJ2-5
CSAWTGPETQYF
TGCAGTGCGTGGACAGGGCCGGAGACCCAGTACTTC
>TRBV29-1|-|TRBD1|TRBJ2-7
CSVGTGIDEQYF
TGCAGCGTTGGGACAGGGATCGACGAGCAGTACTTC
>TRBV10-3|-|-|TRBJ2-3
CAISESPEARADTQYF
TGTGCCATCAGTGAGTCGCCGGAAGCTAGGGCAGATACGCAGTATTTT
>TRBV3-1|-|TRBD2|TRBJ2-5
CASNPSGEGETQYF
TGTGCCAGCAACCCTAGCGGGGAGGGAGAGACCCAGTACTTC
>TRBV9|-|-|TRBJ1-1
CASSVAQQNTEAFF
TGTGCCAGCAGCGTAGCTCAGCAGAACACTGAAGCTTTCTTT